The 24 T cell receptor beta chains below come from one sample, sequenced in a study of control samples from healthy donors and cancer patients. TCRdb's copy holds only in-frame clones and misses some; the assay was immunoSEQ multiplex PCR. The sample records about 20,000 clones, approximately 88% being singletons. What was sequenced was PBMCs. The receptors derive from a man in his sixties with head and neck cancer.

The genes are TRBV6-5 and TRBJ1-3; D uncertain. Germline V lookup: CDR1 MNHEY, CDR2 SVGAGI. V was clipped by 2 bases and J by 1 base, with 6 bases between them. The CDR3 has 14 residues. The chain's CDR3 is CASSYGSSGNTIYF. The CDR3 DNA reads TGTGCCAGCAGTTACGGATCTTCTGGAAACACCATATATTTT.

The chain carries TRBV6-1 and TRBJ2-3; TRBD2 matches at 12 bases. This CDR3 contains 18 residues. CDR1 is MNHNS and CDR2 is SASEGT in the germline V gene. The V and J ends lost 1 base and 6 bases, in that order; junction bases with no gene match: 11. The CDR3, as DNA: TGTGCCAGCAGTGAAGGGAGGCTAGCGGGGGGGCCAAGGGATACGCAGTATTTT. Its protein product is CASSEGRLAGGPRDTQYF.

The chain employs TRBV6-2 or TRBV6-3 and TRBJ2-7, with D uncertain. The V gene's germline CDR1 is MNHEY and CDR2 SVGEGT. The V end was cut by 5 bases, the J end by 2 bases, with 7 bases between. This CDR3 has 12 residues. Here the CDR3 DNA reads TGTGCCAGCAGTGGGCTGACCTACGAGCAGTACTTC. Its translation: CASSGLTYEQYF.

The V gene is TRBV19, the J gene TRBJ1-1, with D perhaps TRBD1 (5 bases). The CDR3 totals 16 residues. Germline loops: CDR1 LNHDA, CDR2 SQIVND (reference sequence). Trimming left V 4 bases short and J 0 bases short, with 15 bases between. As DNA, the CDR3 is TGTGCCAGTAGTAACCTTATCGGGGACTTGAACACTGAAGCTTTCTTT. Amino acid sequence: CASSNLIGDLNTEAFF. The whole variable domain, remainder taken from reference TRBV19 and TRBJ1-1, is DGGITQSPKYLFRKEGQNVTLSCEQNLNHDAMYWYRQDPGQGLRLIYYSQIVNDFQKGDIAEGYSVSREKKESFPLTVTSAQKNPTAFYLCASSNLIGDLNTEAFFGQGTRLTVV.

V usage is TRBV19 and J usage is TRBJ2-1; tentative D call: TRBD2 (5 bases). CDR1 is LNHDA, CDR2 SQIVND, per germline (reference sequence). This CDR3 spans 12 amino acids. Trimming stripped 1 base from V and 9 bases from J, with 7 bases between. CDR3 sequence: CASSIGGREQFF. The CDR3, as DNA: TGTGCCAGTAGTATAGGAGGGCGTGAGCAGTTCTTC.

The rearrangement uses TRBV7-9 and TRBJ1-3; D call uncertain. This CDR3 has 11 residues. Germline V CDR1 and CDR2: SEHNR, FQNEAQ (reference sequence). Deletions cut 7 bases from V and 7 bases from J, with 8 bases between. CDR3 residues: CASNNYNTIYF. CDR3 DNA: TGTGCCAGCAATAATTATAACACCATATATTTT. Based on the CDR3 plus reference TRBV7-9 and TRBJ1-3, the full variable domain is DTGVSQNPRHKITKRGQNVTFRCDPISEHNRLYWYRQTLGQGPEFLTYFQNEAQLEKSRLLSDRFSAERPKGSFSTLEIQRTEQGDSAMYLCASNNYNTIYFGEGSWLTVV.

V gene TRBV5-1 combines with J gene TRBJ2-1, with 7 bases identical to TRBD1. The V segment lost 0 bases and the J segment 14 bases; nucleotides outside the gene matches: 8. This CDR3 has 13 residues. The germline V gene has CDR1 SGHRS and CDR2 YFSETQ. The CDR3 is CASSLGTGWGKFF. The DNA of the CDR3 is TGCGCCAGCAGCTTGGGGACAGGTTGGGGGAAGTTCTTC.

In its sample, this clone was seen once. CDR3 coding DNA: TGTGCCAGCAGTGGGGGGACGCTTACCTACGAGCAGTACTTC. It codes for CASSGGTLTYEQYF. The V call is TRBV2, the J call TRBJ2-7; D is possibly TRBD1 or TRBD2 (5 bases each). The V end was cut by 4 bases, the J end by 2 bases, with 12 bases between. This CDR3 comprises 14 residues. The germline V gene encodes CDR1 SNHLY and CDR2 FYNNEI.

J is TRBJ2-1 and V is TRBV27; 7 nucleotides match TRBD2. The V gene end was trimmed by 4 bases and the J gene end by 9 bases; junction bases not matched to a gene: 3. The CDR3 spans 12 residues. The germline V gene encodes CDR1 MNHEY and CDR2 SMNVEV (reference sequence). Written as DNA, the CDR3 is TGTGCCAGCAGTTGGGGGGGGTCTGAGCAGTTCTTC. It is translated as CASSWGGSEQFF.

For this clone: The junction departs from the called germline gene at one end, perhaps through a read error. V and J are TRBV7-9 and TRBJ2-5; D is possibly TRBD1 or TRBD2 (5 bases each). CDR3 length: 12 amino acids. CDR1 is SEHNR, CDR2 FQNEAQ, per germline (reference sequence). CDR3 in amino acids: CASSLLTADLNF. The CDR3 DNA reads as TGTGCCAGCAGCCTCCTGACAGCGGACCTAAACTTC.

This clone was seen only once. The chain employs TRBV3-1 (or the pseudogene TRBV3-2) and TRBJ2-5; D is unresolved. In germline, CDR1 is LGHDT, CDR2 YNNKEL (reference sequence). This CDR3 comprises 15 residues. Trimming pared 0 bases from V and 2 bases from J, leaving 10 bases between. This chain's CDR3 is CASSQDGQLQETQYF. CDR3 sequence (DNA): TGTGCCAGCAGCCAAGATGGGCAGCTACAAGAGACCCAGTACTTC.

V and J are TRBV6-5 and TRBJ1-1, with TRBD1 as a possible D gene (5 bases). Trimming took off 6 bases at V and 1 base at J, with 9 bases between the two ends. In germline, CDR1 is MNHEY, CDR2 SVGAGI. This CDR3 spans 13 amino acids. CDR3 loop: CASSRQRNTEAFF. In DNA form, the CDR3 reads TGTGCCAGCAGCAGACAGAGGAACACTGAAGCTTTCTTT.

The chain joins TRBV25-1 to TRBJ1-1; D ambiguous. This CDR3 region has 13 residues. V was pared by 2 bases and J by 1 base, with 5 bases between. The V gene's germline CDR1 is MGHDK and CDR2 SYGVNS. The DNA of the CDR3 is TGTGCCAGCAGTGAAGTGGGGAACACTGAAGCTTTCTTT. Translation: CASSEVGNTEAFF.

V is TRBV24-1 and J is TRBJ2-2; D perhaps matches TRBD1 (6 bases). The CDR3 is 18 amino acids. CDR1 and CDR2 (germline): KGHDR, SFDVKD. V lost 6 bases and J lost 1, with 20 bases in between. This CDR3 is CATSPNYLTGLNTGELFF. The CDR3 region has the DNA TGTGCCACCAGTCCCAACTACCTGACAGGACTGAACACCGGGGAGCTGTTTTTT.

The rearrangement joins TRBV9 to TRBJ1-4; no reliable D call. CDR1 is SGDLS and CDR2 is YYNGEE in the germline V gene. Between the trimmed V and J ends, which lost 0 bases and 4 bases, there was a span of 10 bases. CDR3 length equals 15 residues. As DNA, the CDR3 is TGTGCCAGCAGCGTAGGTTACAGCAATAATGAAAAACTGTTTTTT. The encoded protein is CASSVGYSNNEKLFF.

The chain joins TRBV3-1 (or the pseudogene TRBV3-2) to TRBJ2-1; 8 bases agree with TRBD2. Germline loops: CDR1 LGHDT, CDR2 YNNKEL (reference sequence). Germline trimming cut 3 bases from V and 4 bases from J; bases unmatched to any gene: 8. CDR3 length: 16 amino acids. Written as DNA, the CDR3 is TGTGCCAGCAGCCATGAACGGGGGGGGACGTACAATGAGCAGTTCTTC. Encoded protein: CASSHERGGTYNEQFF.

The chain has TRBV12-5 and TRBJ2-2; 9 bases are shared with TRBD1. Germline V gene data show CDR1 as LGHNT and CDR2 as FRNRAP. This CDR3 spans 16 amino acids. Trimming removed 5 bases from V and 6 bases from J; junction bases left unmatched: 10. CDR3 sequence (DNA): TGTGCTAGTGGTATCCGACAGGGGGGTTTCGCCGGGGAGCTGTTTTTT. Its translation: CASGIRQGGFAGELFF.

The chain combines TRBV5-1 with TRBJ1-5; 11 nucleotides agree with TRBD1. Trimming took 4 bases from V and 5 from J; bases not matched to a gene: 2. The germline CDR1 and CDR2 sequences are SGHRS and YFSETQ. The CDR3 spans 14 residues. The CDR3 DNA sequence: TGCGCCAGCAGCCTGGGACAGGGGGATCAGCCCCAGCATTTT. Protein product: CASSLGQGDQPQHF.

This clone occurred a few times. The chain uses TRBV7-2 and TRBJ1-1; D possibly corresponds to TRBD1 (6 bases). The CDR3 runs 14 residues. The V gene's germline CDR1 is SGHTA and CDR2 FQGNSA. Deletions cut 6 bases from V and 5 bases from J, with 16 bases between. The CDR3 protein is CASRFQQGWTEAFF. In DNA, the CDR3 is TGTGCCAGCAGGTTCCAACAGGGATGGACTGAAGCTTTCTTT. The full variable domain, completed using reference TRBV7-2 and TRBJ1-1, is GAGVSQSPSNKVTEKGKDVELRCDPISGHTALYWYRQSLGQGLEFLIYFQGNSAPDKSGLPSDRFSAERTGGSVSTLTIQRTQQEDSAVYLCASRFQQGWTEAFFGQGTRLTVV.

This rearrangement joins TRBV7-9 to TRBJ1-6; D remains unclear. Germline loops: CDR1 SEHNR, CDR2 FQNEAQ (reference sequence). V was pared by 3 bases and J by 11 bases, with 11 bases between. The CDR3 totals 13 residues. CDR3 sequence: CASSFGPRPPLHF. As DNA, the CDR3 is TGTGCCAGCAGCTTTGGCCCCCGGCCACCCCTCCACTTT.

The rearrangement links TRBV10-2 to TRBJ2-5; tentative D call: TRBD2 (5 bases). Trimming removed 6 bases from V and 4 bases from J, with 18 bases in between. Germline V CDR1 and CDR2: WSHSY, SAAADI. The CDR3 consists of 15 residues. In DNA form, the CDR3 reads TGCGCCAGCAGCCCGGCTACGGGGTTGGGAGAGACCCAGTACTTC. Translated, it gives CASSPATGLGETQYF.

The chain uses TRBV19 and TRBJ1-5; the match to TRBD1 covers 8 bases. Germline loops: CDR1 LNHDA, CDR2 SQIVND (reference sequence). The CDR3 length is 15 residues. With V trimmed by 4 bases and J by 7 bases, 9 bases remained unmatched. The DNA of the CDR3 is TGTGCCAGTAGTAGAAGTGACAGGGGAGGCCAGCCCCAGCATTTT. This codes for CASSRSDRGGQPQHF.

The V and J genes are TRBV5-1 and TRBJ2-3, with 11 bases identical to TRBD2. The CDR3 is 18 amino acids. Trimming took 2 bases from V and 3 from J; bases not matched to a gene: 11. Germline loops: CDR1 SGHRS, CDR2 YFSETQ. The CDR3 coding sequence is TGCGCCAGCAGCTTAACCGCCGGGCTAGCGGGGGGAACAGATACGCAGTATTTT. This encodes CASSLTAGLAGGTDTQYF.

The chain couples TRBV2 to TRBJ2-7, with D maybe TRBD2 (6 bases). The length of the CDR3 is 13 residues. Germline V gene lookup returns CDR1 SNHLY and CDR2 FYNNEI. V gave up 6 bases and J gave up 6 bases, with 15 bases separating them. CDR3: CASRPWGGAEQYF. For the CDR3, the DNA is TGTGCCAGCAGGCCCTGGGGAGGCGCCGAGCAGTACTTC.